A single sample is the source of the 11 T cell receptor beta chains below, sequenced in a study of blood T cell repertoires in COVID-19. Clones were sequenced by immunoSEQ multiplex PCR, and TCRdb holds only the in-frame ones, with some missing. The sample consists of roughly 130,000 clones, around 80% of them appearing once. Sequencing was done on a sample of peripheral blood. Every receptor here comes from a man between 60 and 75 years old with acute or convalescent COVID-19.

The V gene is TRBV7-3, the J gene TRBJ2-1; D perhaps matches TRBD2 (6 bases). The CDR3 consists of 16 residues. V gave up 2 bases and J gave up 0 bases, with 11 bases separating them. From germline, CDR1 is SGHTA and CDR2 FQGTGA. CDR3 protein: CASSLQAGSSYNEQFF. CDR3 sequence (DNA): TGTGCCAGCAGCTTACAAGCGGGTAGCTCCTACAATGAGCAGTTCTTC.

The chain uses TRBV29-1 and TRBJ1-2; a weak D match, TRBD1 (5 bases). This CDR3 is 13 amino acids long. Germline assignment: CDR1 SQVTM and CDR2 ANQGSEA. V lost 4 bases and J lost 4, with 13 bases in between. The CDR3 DNA is TGCAGCGTTGGGGGGGGAGGAGGCTATGGCTACACCTTC. It specifies CSVGGGGGYGYTF.

The V call is TRBV10-3, the J call TRBJ2-1; D uncertain. The CDR3 runs 18 residues. The V gene's germline CDR1 is ENHRY and CDR2 SYGVKD. Trimming cost V 5 bases and J 2 bases, with 22 bases left between them. CDR3 loop: CAISPPSLGQPPYNEQFF. In DNA, the CDR3 is TGTGCCATCAGTCCCCCTTCGCTGGGCCAACCCCCCTACAATGAGCAGTTCTTC.

This clone was counted ten times or more. CDR3 DNA: TGCGCCAGCAGCCAAGGATCTCAGGGGGACGAAAAACTGTTTTTT. Translated, it gives CASSQGSQGDEKLFF. The chain couples TRBV4-1 to TRBJ1-4, with TRBD1 identical over 7 bases. Germline V lookup: CDR1 MGHRA, CDR2 YSYEKL. The CDR3 runs 15 residues. Germline trimming cut 1 base from V and 8 bases from J; bases unmatched to any gene: 7.

This clone has more than one count but fewer than ten. The chain employs TRBV19 and TRBJ2-2, with D possibly matching TRBD2 (6 bases). The length of the CDR3 is 14 residues. V was shortened by 4 bases and J by 5 bases, with 11 bases between the two germline ends. The germline V gene encodes CDR1 LNHDA and CDR2 SQIVND (reference sequence). CDR3 in DNA: TGTGCCAGTAGTAGGCGGGATGTGACCGGGGAGCTGTTTTTT. Its protein product is CASSRRDVTGELFF.

This chain uses TRBV7-9 with TRBJ1-1; D gene ambiguous. Per the germline V gene, CDR1 is SEHNR and CDR2 is FQNEAQ (reference sequence). V was cut by 3 bases and J by 0 bases, with 8 bases left in between. The CDR3 totals 14 residues. Here the CDR3 DNA reads TGTGCCAGCAGCTTTCGGGGAGTGAACACTGAAGCTTTCTTT. Residues: CASSFRGVNTEAFF. Supplemented by reference TRBV7-9 and TRBJ1-1, the full variable domain reads DTGVSQNPRHKITKRGQNVTFRCDPISEHNRLYWYRQTLGQGPEFLTYFQNEAQLEKSRLLSDRFSAERPKGSFSTLEIQRTEQGDSAMYLCASSFRGVNTEAFFGQGTRLTVV.

This sequence joins TRBV3-1 (or the pseudogene TRBV3-2) and TRBJ1-2, with 11 bases identical to TRBD1. V dropped 4 bases and J dropped 8; count of bases not matched to a gene: 6. CDR3 length equals 14 residues. Germline V gene data show CDR1 as LGHDT and CDR2 as YNNKEL (reference sequence). The CDR3, as DNA: TGTGCCAGCAGCCGAGGACAGGGGGCGACCGGCTACACCTTC. Residues: CASSRGQGATGYTF.

The chain is built from TRBV27 and TRBJ1-2; perhaps TRBD1 as D (5 bases). In germline, CDR1 is MNHEY, CDR2 SMNVEV (reference sequence). Trimming left V 5 bases short and J 4 bases short, with 11 bases between. The CDR3 spans 13 residues. CDR3 protein: CASSANRFYGYTF. The CDR3 region has the DNA TGTGCCAGCAGTGCCAACAGGTTCTATGGCTACACCTTC.

The gene calls are TRBV4-1 and TRBJ2-1, with 7 bases lining up with TRBD2. The ends lost 0 bases at V and 7 bases at J; junction bases unmatched: 3. This CDR3 comprises 14 residues. Germline V gives CDR1 MGHRA, CDR2 YSYEKL. The CDR3 coding sequence is TGCGCCAGCAGCCAAGATCCCGGGAGGAATGAGCAGTTCTTC. It translates to CASSQDPGRNEQFF.

The rearrangement joins TRBV7-2 to TRBJ2-1, with no clear D. The CDR3 covers 12 residues. The V end was cut by 5 bases, the J end by 5 bases, with 7 bases between. In germline, CDR1 is SGHTA, CDR2 FQGNSA. The CDR3 sequence: CASSRDNNEQFF. For the CDR3, the DNA is TGTGCCAGCAGCAGAGACAACAATGAGCAGTTCTTC.

The chain uses TRBV28 and TRBJ1-4, with a tentative D call TRBD1 (5 bases). This CDR3 spans 14 amino acids. V was cut by 3 bases and J by 8 bases, with 13 bases left in between. The germline V gene encodes CDR1 MDHEN and CDR2 SYDVKM. The DNA of the CDR3 is TGTGCCAGCAGTTTGGAGGGACTTAGAGAAAAACTGTTTTTT. As protein: CASSLEGLREKLFF. The full variable domain, with the rest looked up from reference TRBV28 and TRBJ1-4, is DVKVTQSSRYLVKRTGEKVFLECVQDMDHENMFWYRQDPGLGLRLIYFSYDVKMKEKGDIPEGYSVSREKKERFSLILESASTNQTSMYLCASSLEGLREKLFFGSGTQLSVL.